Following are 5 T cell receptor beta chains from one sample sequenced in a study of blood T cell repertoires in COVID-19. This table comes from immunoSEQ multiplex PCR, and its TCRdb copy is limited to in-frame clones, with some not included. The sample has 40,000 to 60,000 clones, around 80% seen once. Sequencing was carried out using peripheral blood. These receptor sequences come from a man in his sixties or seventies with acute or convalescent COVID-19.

As DNA, the CDR3 is TGCGCCAGCAGCCAAGAGTCCCCACCACTGGCCGGGGAGCTGTTTTTT. This codes for CASSQESPPLAGELFF. This chain connects TRBV4-3 to TRBJ2-2, with no clear D. CDR3 length: 16 amino acids. The germline V gene has CDR1 LGHNA and CDR2 YSLEER. The V end was cut by 0 bases, the J end by 6 bases, with 14 bases between.

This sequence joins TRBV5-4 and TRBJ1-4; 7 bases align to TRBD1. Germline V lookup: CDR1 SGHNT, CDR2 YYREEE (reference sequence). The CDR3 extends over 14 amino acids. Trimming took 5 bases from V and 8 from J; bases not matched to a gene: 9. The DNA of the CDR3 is TGTGCCAGCAGGTCGGACAGGTCTGCAGAAAAACTGTTTTTT. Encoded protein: CASRSDRSAEKLFF. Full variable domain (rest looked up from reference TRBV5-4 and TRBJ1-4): ETGVTQSPTHLIKTRGQQVTLRCSSQSGHNTVSWYQQALGQGPQFIFQYYREEENGRGNFPPRFSGLQFPNYSSELNVNALELDDSALYLCASRSDRSAEKLFFGSGTQLSVL.

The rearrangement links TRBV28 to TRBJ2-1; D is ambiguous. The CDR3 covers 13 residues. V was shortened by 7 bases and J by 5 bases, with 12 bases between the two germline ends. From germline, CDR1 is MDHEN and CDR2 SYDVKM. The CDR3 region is CASNSGRHNEQFF. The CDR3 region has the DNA TGTGCCAGCAACAGTGGCCGACACAATGAGCAGTTCTTC.

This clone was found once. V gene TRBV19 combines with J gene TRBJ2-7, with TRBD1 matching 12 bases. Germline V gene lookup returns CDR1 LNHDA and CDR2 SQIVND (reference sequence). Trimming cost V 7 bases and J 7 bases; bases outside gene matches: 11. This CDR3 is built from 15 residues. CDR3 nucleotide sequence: TGTGCCAGTACTACAGCGGGACAGGGGGCGCGAGAGCAGTACTTC. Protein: CASTTAGQGAREQYF.

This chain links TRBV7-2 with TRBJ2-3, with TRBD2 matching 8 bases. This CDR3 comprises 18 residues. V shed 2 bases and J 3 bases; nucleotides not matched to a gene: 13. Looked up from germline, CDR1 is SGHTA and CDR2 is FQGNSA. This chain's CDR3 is CASSLTPIGTRQTDTQYF. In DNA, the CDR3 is TGTGCCAGCAGCTTAACTCCCATAGGGACTAGACAAACAGATACGCAGTATTTT.